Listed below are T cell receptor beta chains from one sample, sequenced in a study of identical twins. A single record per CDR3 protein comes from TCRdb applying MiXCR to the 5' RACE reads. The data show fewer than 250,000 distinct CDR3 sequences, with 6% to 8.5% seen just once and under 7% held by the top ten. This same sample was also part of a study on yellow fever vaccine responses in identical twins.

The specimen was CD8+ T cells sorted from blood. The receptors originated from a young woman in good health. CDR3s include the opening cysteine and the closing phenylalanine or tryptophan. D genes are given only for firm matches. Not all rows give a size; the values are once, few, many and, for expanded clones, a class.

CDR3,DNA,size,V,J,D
CASSPADSQPEAFF,TGTGCCAGCAGCCCAGCGGACAGTCAGCCTGAAGCTTTCTTT,few,TRBV9,TRBJ1-1,NA
CSAPDHTYNEQFF,TGCAGTGCCCCGGACCATACCTACAATGAGCAGTTCTTC,many,TRBV20-1,TRBJ2-1,NA
CASSLARKGVETDTQYF,TGCGCCAGCAGCTTGGCCCGAAAAGGGGTTGAAACAGATACGCAGTATTTT,NA,TRBV5-1,TRBJ2-3,NA
CSATFKEIGAGELFF,TGCAGCGCCACGTTTAAGGAGATCGGGGCCGGGGAGCTGTTTTTT,NA,TRBV29-1,TRBJ2-2,NA
CASSLGASGYTYEQYF,TGTGCCAGCAGCTTAGGGGCTAGCGGTTACACCTACGAGCAGTACTTC,NA,TRBV7-9,TRBJ2-7,TRBD2
CASSPPGAGEETQYF,TGTGCCAGCTCACCACCCGGGGCCGGGGAAGAGACCCAGTACTTC,many,TRBV18,TRBJ2-5,NA
CSAREAHF,TGCAGTGCTAGAGAGGCCCATTTT,NA,TRBV20-1,TRBJ2-3,NA
CSARDPLAGGDTGELFF,TGCAGTGCTAGAGATCCCCTAGCGGGGGGAGACACCGGGGAGCTGTTTTTT,many,TRBV20-1,TRBJ2-2,TRBD2
CATSRHGGEYNEQFF,TGTGCCACCAGCAGGCACGGGGGGGAATACAATGAGCAGTTCTTC,few,TRBV15,TRBJ2-1,TRBD2
CASSLRAGDRGLSTEAFF,TGCGCCAGCAGCTTACGGGCCGGGGACAGGGGGTTGAGCACTGAAGCTTTCTTT,NA,TRBV5-1,TRBJ1-1,TRBD1
CASSLEWGPTSTDTQYF,TGTGCCAGCAGCTTAGAGTGGGGACCTACTAGCACAGATACGCAGTATTTT,few,TRBV7-8,TRBJ2-3,NA
CASSVAAGLNTEAFF,TGTGCCAGCAGCGTAGCGGCAGGCCTGAACACTGAAGCTTTCTTT,few,TRBV9,TRBJ1-1,NA
CASSLRGDGATNEKLFF,TGTGCCAGCAGTTTGCGGGGGGATGGGGCGACTAATGAAAAACTGTTTTTT,many,TRBV12-3/TRBV12-4,TRBJ1-4,NA
CASSPREAGELFF,TGCGCCAGCAGCCCAAGGGAGGCCGGGGAGCTGTTTTTT,many,TRBV4-1,TRBJ2-2,NA
CASIRGMNTEAFF,TGTGCCAGCATTCGAGGGATGAACACTGAAGCTTTCTTT,few,TRBV28,TRBJ1-1,NA
CSARGTDQPYEQYF,TGCAGTGCTAGGGGGACGGATCAGCCTTACGAGCAGTACTTC,NA,TRBV20-1,TRBJ2-7,NA
CASSGGGERSSPLHF,TGTGCCAGCAGCGGGGGAGGGGAAAGGAGTTCACCCCTCCACTTT,few,TRBV28,TRBJ1-6,NA
CASSLTTDQPQHF,TGTGCCAGCAGTTTAACTACGGATCAGCCCCAGCATTTT,few,TRBV12-3/TRBV12-4,TRBJ1-5,NA
CASNDIGDTQYF,TGTGCCAGCAACGACATTGGGGATACGCAGTATTTT,many,TRBV28,TRBJ2-3,NA
CASSLGGSGAATDTQYF,TGTGCCAGCAGCTTAGGTGGCAGCGGGGCCGCCACAGATACGCAGTATTTT,NA,TRBV7-6,TRBJ2-3,TRBD2
CASSPGTGGREQFF,TGTGCCAGCAGCCCCGGGACAGGGGGCCGGGAGCAGTTCTTC,many,TRBV11-2,TRBJ2-1,TRBD1
CASSGLHNSYEQYF,TGTGCCAGCAGTGGACTGCATAACTCCTACGAGCAGTACTTC,NA,TRBV2,TRBJ2-7,NA
CASSESGEGYEQYF,TGTGCCAGCAGTGAATCTGGGGAAGGATACGAGCAGTACTTC,many,TRBV25-1,TRBJ2-7,NA
CASSYGVPNEQFF,TGTGCCAGCAGTTACGGTGTCCCCAATGAGCAGTTCTTC,NA,TRBV6-6,TRBJ2-1,NA
CASTQTGNNEQFF,TGTGCCAGCACCCAGACAGGAAACAATGAGCAGTTCTTC,few,TRBV5-4,TRBJ2-1,NA
CSARRTSGSISYNEQFF,TGCAGTGCTAGACGGACTAGCGGGAGCATCTCGTACAATGAGCAGTTCTTC,few,TRBV20-1,TRBJ2-1,TRBD2
CSASADSFYGYTF,TGCAGTGCTAGCGCGGACAGCTTCTATGGCTACACCTTC,few,TRBV20-1,TRBJ1-2,NA
CASSGGDPDIYGYTF,TGTGCCAGCTCGGGCGGTGATCCGGACATCTATGGCTACACCTTC,NA,TRBV2,TRBJ1-2,NA
CASSHRGLQETQYF,TGTGCCAGCAGCCACAGGGGACTACAAGAGACCCAGTACTTC,few,TRBV14,TRBJ2-5,NA
CASSFDAGGEQNTEAFF,TGTGCCAGCAGCTTCGACGCCGGGGGAGAGCAGAACACTGAAGCTTTCTTT,few,TRBV7-8,TRBJ1-1,NA
CASSQGGRGSYEQYF,TGCGCCAGCAGCCAAGGGGGAAGGGGTTCCTACGAGCAGTACTTC,NA,TRBV4-1,TRBJ2-7,NA
CASSGVKGTEAFF,TGCGCCAGCAGTGGGGTAAAAGGGACTGAAGCTTTCTTT,few,TRBV10-2,TRBJ1-1,NA